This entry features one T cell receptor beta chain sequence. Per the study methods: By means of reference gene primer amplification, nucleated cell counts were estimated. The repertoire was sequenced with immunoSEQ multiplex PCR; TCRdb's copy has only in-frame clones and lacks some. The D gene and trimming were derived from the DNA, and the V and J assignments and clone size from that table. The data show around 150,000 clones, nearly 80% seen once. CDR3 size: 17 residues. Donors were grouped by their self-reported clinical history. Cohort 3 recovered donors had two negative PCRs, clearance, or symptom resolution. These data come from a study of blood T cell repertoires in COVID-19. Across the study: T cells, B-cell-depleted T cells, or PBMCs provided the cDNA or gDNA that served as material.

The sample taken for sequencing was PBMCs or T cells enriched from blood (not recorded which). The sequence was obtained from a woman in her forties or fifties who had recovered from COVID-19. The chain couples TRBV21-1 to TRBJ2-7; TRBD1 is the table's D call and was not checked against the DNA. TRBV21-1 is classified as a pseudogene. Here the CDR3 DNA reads TGTGCCAGCAGCAAAACAGGGAAATCGGTCGGGACCGGCGAGCAGTACTTC. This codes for CASSKTGKSVGTGEQYF.